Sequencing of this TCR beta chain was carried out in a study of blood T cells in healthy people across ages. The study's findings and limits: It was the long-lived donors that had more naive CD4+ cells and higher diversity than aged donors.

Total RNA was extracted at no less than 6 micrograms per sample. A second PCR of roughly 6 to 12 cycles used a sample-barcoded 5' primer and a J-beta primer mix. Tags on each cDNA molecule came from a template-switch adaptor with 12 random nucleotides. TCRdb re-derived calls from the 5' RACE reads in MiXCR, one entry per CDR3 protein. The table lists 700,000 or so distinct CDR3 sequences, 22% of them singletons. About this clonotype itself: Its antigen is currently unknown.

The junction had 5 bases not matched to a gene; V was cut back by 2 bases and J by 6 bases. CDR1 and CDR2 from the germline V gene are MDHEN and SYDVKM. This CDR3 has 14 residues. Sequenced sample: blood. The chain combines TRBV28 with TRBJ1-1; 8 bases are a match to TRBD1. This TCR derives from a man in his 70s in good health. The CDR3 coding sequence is TGTGCCAGCAGTTTACTGGACAGGGCCCCTGAAGCTTTCTTT. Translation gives CASSLLDRAPEAFF.